These 27 T cell receptor beta chains came from one sample sequenced in a study of control samples from healthy donors and cancer patients. Measured with immunoSEQ multiplex PCR; TCRdb has only the in-frame clones, and not every one. The sample consists of roughly 120,000 clones, 75% to 90% of them appearing once. Source material: PBMCs. The receptors originated from a woman aged 45-65 years with colorectal cancer.

The gene calls are TRBV5-1 and TRBJ1-3; D may be TRBD1 (6 bases). The CDR3 loop spans 17 amino acids. V lost 0 bases and J lost 1, with 14 bases in between. Germline CDR1 reads SGHRS; CDR2 reads YFSETQ. In nucleotides, the CDR3 is TGCGCCAGCAGCTTGGAAGGGGGAGTAAGGTCTGGAAACACCATATATTTT. As protein: CASSLEGGVRSGNTIYF.

This clone was observed once. This chain's CDR3 is CASSLGYENTEAFF. The DNA for the CDR3 is TGTGCCAGCAGCTTAGGATACGAGAACACTGAAGCTTTCTTT. The rearrangement joins TRBV11-2 to TRBJ1-1; no clear D. CDR1 is SGHAT, CDR2 FQNNGV, per germline. The CDR3 has 14 amino acids. The germline V and J ends were trimmed by 1 base and 1 base, with 7 bases remaining between them.

The chain couples TRBV6-5 to TRBJ2-3, with 8 bases matching TRBD2. This CDR3 spans 14 amino acids. Germline V CDR1 and CDR2: MNHEY, SVGAGI. V shed 6 bases, J shed 4 bases, and the junction held 6 bases outside the gene matches. The CDR3 sequence is CASRSGGSADTQYF. CDR3 bases: TGTGCCAGCAGGTCGGGAGGGAGTGCAGATACGCAGTATTTT.

The V call is TRBV19, the J call TRBJ1-5; TRBD1 might be the D (5 bases). V was cut by 7 bases and J by 1 base, with 11 bases left in between. Germline V gives CDR1 LNHDA, CDR2 SQIVND (reference sequence). The CDR3 sequence is 14 residues long. The CDR3 here is CASKEQDSNQPQHF. Written as DNA, the CDR3 is TGTGCCAGTAAAGAACAGGACAGCAATCAGCCCCAGCATTTT.

The V call is TRBV6-5, the J call TRBJ2-3; D perhaps matches TRBD2 (7 bases). The CDR3 consists of 15 residues. The ends were cut back, 6 bases at V and 2 bases at J, with 15 bases in the middle. Per the germline V gene, CDR1 is MNHEY and CDR2 is SVGAGI. The CDR3 reads CASRGRGAHTDTQYF. The DNA for the CDR3 is TGTGCCAGCAGGGGGAGGGGGGCCCACACAGATACGCAGTATTTT.

This clone was detected once. As DNA, the CDR3 is TGTGCCAGCAGCCAAGCGAGCGGGAGCATCACAGATACGCAGTATTTT. This sequence encodes CASSQASGSITDTQYF. The chain joins TRBV3-1 (or the pseudogene TRBV3-2) to TRBJ2-3; 8 bases map to TRBD2. CDR3 size: 16 residues. With V trimmed by 1 base and J by 2 bases, 5 bases remained unmatched. The germline V gene encodes CDR1 LGHDT and CDR2 YNNKEL (reference sequence).

This chain joins TRBV5-1 and TRBJ1-5, with 7 bases that match TRBD1. The germline V gene encodes CDR1 SGHRS and CDR2 YFSETQ. V shed 0 bases and J 0 bases; nucleotides not matched to a gene: 18. The CDR3 runs to 21 residues. CDR3 protein: CASSLGEPDPRTGNSNQPQHF. DNA of the CDR3: TGCGCCAGCAGCTTGGGGGAGCCCGATCCCCGGACAGGAAATAGCAATCAGCCCCAGCATTTT. Full variable domain (rest looked up from reference TRBV5-1 and TRBJ1-5): KAGVTQTPRYLIKTRGQQVTLSCSPISGHRSVSWYQQTPGQGLQFLFEYFSETQRNKGNFPGRFSGRQFSNSRSEMNVSTLELGDSALYLCASSLGEPDPRTGNSNQPQHFGDGTRLSIL.

The genes are TRBV5-1 and TRBJ2-7, with D perhaps assigned TRBD1 or TRBD2 (6 bases each). Deletions cut 0 bases from V and 5 bases from J, with 12 bases between. Germline V CDR1 and CDR2: SGHRS, YFSETQ. The CDR3 consists of 14 residues. For the CDR3, the DNA is TGCGCCAGCAGCTTGGAACAGGGCGGGGACGAGCAGTACTTC. This translates into CASSLEQGGDEQYF.

V gene TRBV2 combines with J gene TRBJ2-2, with D possibly matching TRBD1 (6 bases). Trimming removed 3 bases from V and 4 bases from J, with 12 bases in between. CDR3 length: 15 amino acids. Per germline, CDR1 SNHLY and CDR2 FYNNEI. The CDR3 loop reads CASSEGAITTGELFF. The CDR3 DNA reads TGTGCCAGCAGTGAGGGGGCGATTACCACCGGGGAGCTGTTTTTT.

The chain combines TRBV7-3 with TRBJ1-1, with no clear D. The CDR3 is 14 residues long. The V end was cut by 7 bases, the J end by 6 bases, with 18 bases between. Germline CDR1 SGHTA, CDR2 FQGTGA. The CDR3 is CASTLPGRASEAFF. The CDR3 DNA follows: TGTGCCAGCACCCTACCCGGTAGAGCTTCTGAAGCTTTCTTT. Full variable domain (remainder filled in from reference TRBV7-3 and TRBJ1-1): GAGVSQTPSNKVTEKGKYVELRCDPISGHTALYWYRQSLGQGPEFLIYFQGTGAADDSGLPNDRFFAVRPEGSVSTLKIQRTERGDSAVYLCASTLPGRASEAFFGQGTRLTVV.

In its sample, this clone was seen once. This rearrangement joins TRBV30 to TRBJ1-2; D unclear. The CDR3 runs to 12 residues. The V end was cut by 5 bases, the J end by 7 bases, with 14 bases between. CDR1 is GTSNPN, CDR2 SVGIG, per germline (reference sequence). This CDR3 is CAWAGSRGGYTF. As DNA, the CDR3 is TGTGCCTGGGCGGGTAGCCGGGGTGGCTACACCTTC.

CDR3 amino acids: CASRRTGRNSPLHF. In nucleotides, the CDR3 is TGTGCCAGCAGGCGGACAGGTCGGAATTCACCCCTCCACTTT. J is TRBJ1-6 and V is TRBV3-1 (or the pseudogene TRBV3-2); 7 positions agree with TRBD1. The V segment lost 6 bases and the J segment 7 bases; nucleotides outside the gene matches: 6. Germline V gene lookup returns CDR1 LGHDT and CDR2 YNNKEL (reference sequence). There are 14 residues in the CDR3.

The CDR3 coding sequence is TGTGCCAGCAGCTTAGGCGGGGAGGCCACTGAAGCTTTCTTT. Its protein product is CASSLGGEATEAFF. The chain is built from TRBV7-3 and TRBJ1-1; D is undetermined. V shed 2 bases and J shed 4 bases, with 11 bases lying between them. This CDR3 contains 14 residues. Germline V lookup: CDR1 SGHTA, CDR2 FQGTGA. Full variable domain (missing parts from reference TRBV7-3 and TRBJ1-1): GAGVSQTPSNKVTEKGKYVELRCDPISGHTALYWYRQSLGQGPEFLIYFQGTGAADDSGLPNDRFFAVRPEGSVSTLKIQRTERGDSAVYLCASSLGGEATEAFFGQGTRLTVV.

This CDR3 is CASLTERDTTDTQYF. The CDR3, as DNA: TGTGCCAGCCTCACGGAGCGGGACACGACAGATACGCAGTATTTT. This chain connects TRBV7-9 to TRBJ2-3; D possibly corresponds to TRBD2 (7 bases). The V end lost 8 bases, the J end lost 3 bases, and 18 bases lay between the germline ends. CDR1 and CDR2 from the germline V gene are SEHNR and FQNEAQ (reference sequence). The CDR3 runs to 15 residues.

This chain connects TRBV4-1 to TRBJ2-3; possible D gene TRBD2, 6 bases. The germline V gene encodes CDR1 MGHRA and CDR2 YSYEKL. With 4 bases removed from V and 2 bases from J, the gap between germline ends came to 16 bases. The CDR3 spans 16 residues. The CDR3 spells CASSPVREVPTDTQYF. DNA of the CDR3: TGCGCCAGCAGCCCAGTGAGGGAGGTCCCCACAGATACGCAGTATTTT.

The genes are TRBV24-1 and TRBJ2-5, with D hard to call. Trimming removed 0 bases at V and 0 bases at J, with 1 base between. CDR1 is KGHDR, CDR2 SFDVKD, per germline. This CDR3 has 13 amino acids. The DNA of the CDR3 is TGTGCCACCAGTGATTTGAACCAAGAGACCCAGTACTTC. Encoded protein: CATSDLNQETQYF.

In the case of this clone: This sample includes further DNA sequences coding for the same CDR3. The chain carries TRBV2 and TRBJ2-1; 10 nucleotides agree with TRBD2. Germline lookup yields CDR1 SNHLY and CDR2 FYNNEI. V was clipped by 9 bases and J by 5 bases; unmatched bases: 13. The CDR3 runs to 16 residues. The DNA of the CDR3 is TGTGCCAGAGGTGGGGCCAGCGGGGGGGCCAACAATGAGCAGTTCTTC. It specifies CARGGASGGANNEQFF.

V gene TRBV6-5 combines with J gene TRBJ1-1, with a weak D call TRBD1 (5 bases). The CDR3 contains 13 residues. The germline V gene has CDR1 MNHEY and CDR2 SVGAGI. V was pared by 6 bases and J by 5 bases, with 13 bases between. CDR3 coding DNA: TGTGCCAGCAGCAGAGGGGCAGGGACTGAAGCTTTCTTT. Its protein is CASSRGAGTEAFF.

This clone showed up just once. The V gene is TRBV7-9, the J gene TRBJ1-2; D gene uncertain. V lost 5 bases, J lost 7 bases, and 29 bases lay in between. The CDR3 has 18 amino acids. Germline CDR1 reads SEHNR; CDR2 reads FQNEAQ (reference sequence). CDR3 coding DNA: TGTGCCAGCAGCCCATCTTATTGGTTTGAGGCTCTACTCCCTGGCTACACCTTC. Its protein is CASSPSYWFEALLPGYTF.

The rearrangement links TRBV11-2 to TRBJ1-2, with D perhaps matching TRBD1 (5 bases). V was pared by 6 bases and J by 5 bases, with 22 bases between. Germline CDR1 is SGHAT and CDR2 is FQNNGV. The CDR3 totals 16 residues. The CDR3 sequence: CASSLRLGQGPYGYTF. The CDR3 DNA sequence: TGTGCCAGCAGTCTACGGCTAGGGCAGGGACCGTATGGCTACACCTTC.

The gene calls are TRBV19 and TRBJ2-6, with D perhaps matching TRBD2 (6 bases). Per germline, CDR1 LNHDA and CDR2 SQIVND (reference sequence). The CDR3 runs 14 residues. V was clipped by 4 bases and J by 3 bases, with 7 bases between them. CDR3 residues: CASSREDGANVLTF. The CDR3 DNA is TGTGCCAGTAGTAGGGAGGATGGGGCCAACGTCCTGACTTTC.

The gene calls are TRBV6-5 and TRBJ2-2, with 10 nucleotides matching TRBD1. The trim removed 6 bases at V and 6 bases at J, leaving 4 bases unmatched. The CDR3 has 14 amino acids. Germline CDR1 and CDR2: MNHEY and SVGAGI. The CDR3 region has the DNA TGTGCCAGCAGGCGGGACAGGGGTGCCGGGGAGCTGTTTTTT. Encoded protein: CASRRDRGAGELFF.

The genes are TRBV10-3 and TRBJ1-2; D is uncertain. CDR1 is ENHRY, CDR2 SYGVKD, per germline. The CDR3 is 15 amino acids. Trimming shortened V by 6 bases and J by 0 bases, and 14 bases separated the two germline ends. The CDR3 region has the DNA TGTGCCATCAGCAACCAGGACTTCTCTAACTATGGCTACACCTTC. Residues: CAISNQDFSNYGYTF.

This chain uses TRBV2 with TRBJ2-6; no definite D call. CDR3 size: 15 residues. V was cut by 4 bases and J by 4 bases, with 11 bases left in between. Germline CDR1 SNHLY, CDR2 FYNNEI. The CDR3 DNA reads TGTGCCAGCAGTGCTCTGTCAACGGGGGCCAACGTCCTGACTTTC. This gives the protein CASSALSTGANVLTF.

The chain joins TRBV9 to TRBJ2-5; 9 bases match TRBD1. The CDR3 covers 16 residues. Looked up from germline, CDR1 is SGDLS and CDR2 is YYNGEE. The V gene end was trimmed by 0 bases and the J gene end by 5 bases; junction bases not matched to a gene: 8. For the CDR3, the DNA is TGTGCCAGCAGCGTAGAAACAGGGGGCTCGGGGGAGACCCAGTACTTC. This gives the protein CASSVETGGSGETQYF.

The gene calls are TRBV3-1 (or the pseudogene TRBV3-2) and TRBJ2-6; no clear D gene. Trimming left V 0 bases short and J 0 bases short, with 15 bases between. Germline-derived CDR1 and CDR2 are LGHDT and YNNKEL (reference sequence). This CDR3 spans 19 amino acids. CDR3 DNA: TGTGCCAGCAGCCAAGATAAAAGCCAGCGCCACTCTGGGGCCAACGTCCTGACTTTC. Its protein is CASSQDKSQRHSGANVLTF.

This clone was detected a few times. The chain couples TRBV7-9 to TRBJ2-7, with D maybe TRBD2 (7 bases). CDR1 SEHNR and CDR2 FQNEAQ come from the germline V gene (reference sequence). This CDR3 is built from 15 residues. V gave up 6 bases and J gave up 2 bases, with 17 bases separating them. The CDR3 DNA sequence: TGTGCCAGCAGTTCTATACGGGGGGCAGCCTACGAGCAGTACTTC. It translates to CASSSIRGAAYEQYF.